The entry below describes one T cell receptor beta chain. Each sample yielded at least 7 million isolated PBMCs. The sample comes from a study of blood T cells in healthy people across ages. It was with a sample-barcoded 5' primer and a J-beta primer mix that a second PCR of roughly 7 to 12 cycles was run. With 12 random nucleotides, a template-switch adaptor tagged each individual cDNA molecule. In TCRdb, the 5' RACE reads were re-called with MiXCR into one record per CDR3 protein. The sample has 850,000 to 1,100,000 distinct CDR3 sequences; approximately 38% are singletons. This CDR3 is 15 amino acids long. Germline values: CDR1 LGHNA, CDR2 YNFKEQ. Trimming pared 4 bases from V and 8 bases from J, leaving 17 bases between.

The source is a man aged 18 to 29 in good health. The chain links TRBV4-2 to TRBJ1-4, with a weak D call TRBD1 (5 bases). Sequencing was done on a sample of blood. CDR3 coding DNA: TGTGCCAGCAGCCTGGCCAGGGTCACCAAGGAAAAACTGTTTTTT. Amino acids: CASSLARVTKEKLFF.